The rows below give T cell receptor beta chains drawn from one sample of a study of identical twins. TCRdb itself ran the 5' RACE reads through MiXCR, one entry per CDR3 protein. Found here are approximately 300,000 distinct CDR3 sequences, more than 8% of them singletons; the top ten hold 6% to 8.5%. The same data also contributed to another study, on yellow fever vaccine responses in identical twins.

The sequenced sample was CD8+ T cells sorted from blood. Source of these receptors: a young woman in good health. CDR3s include the opening cysteine and the closing phenylalanine or tryptophan. A D gene is named only where the DNA matches it firmly. Expanded clones get a size class; other rows say once, few or many, or leave the size out.

v_gene: TRBV28
j_gene: TRBJ2-3
abundance: many
d_gene: .
CDR3nt: TGTGCCAGCAGTTGGCAGGGGAGCACAGATACGCAGTATTTT
CDR3aa: CASSWQGSTDTQYF

v_gene: TRBV27
j_gene: TRBJ2-2
abundance: few
d_gene: .
CDR3nt: TGTGCCAGCAGTTGGACAGCGAACACCGGGGAGCTGTTTTTT
CDR3aa: CASSWTANTGELFF

v_gene: TRBV20-1
j_gene: TRBJ1-2
abundance: few
d_gene: .
CDR3nt: TGCAGTGCTAGCTCGGGGGACGGGGACTATGGCTACACCTTC
CDR3aa: CSASSGDGDYGYTF

v_gene: TRBV12-3/TRBV12-4
j_gene: TRBJ2-2
abundance: many
d_gene: TRBD2
CDR3nt: TGTGCCAGCAGCCCGACTAGCTCGAACACCGGGGAGCTGTTTTTT
CDR3aa: CASSPTSSNTGELFF

v_gene: TRBV2
j_gene: TRBJ2-1
abundance: many
d_gene: TRBD1
CDR3nt: TGTGCCGGAGGGACAGGGGCCTACAATGAGCAGTTCTTC
CDR3aa: CAGGTGAYNEQFF

v_gene: TRBV20-1
j_gene: TRBJ1-1
abundance: many
d_gene: TRBD1
CDR3nt: TGCAGTGCCCGGGACAGGGCGTCGAACACTGAAGCTTTCTTT
CDR3aa: CSARDRASNTEAFF

v_gene: TRBV29-1
j_gene: TRBJ2-3
abundance: .
d_gene: TRBD1
CDR3nt: TGCAGCGTTGTAGGGGGCGAAACCCTAGATACGCAGTATTTT
CDR3aa: CSVVGGETLDTQYF

v_gene: TRBV6-5
j_gene: TRBJ1-1
abundance: few
d_gene: TRBD1
CDR3nt: TGTGCCAGCAGTTACTCGAGGACAGGGGGGACTGAAGCTTTCTTT
CDR3aa: CASSYSRTGGTEAFF

v_gene: TRBV12-3/TRBV12-4
j_gene: TRBJ1-6
abundance: .
d_gene: TRBD1
CDR3nt: TGTGCCAGCACCGGCGGCTGGGACAGGCGAGGGTCACCCCTCCACTTT
CDR3aa: CASTGGWDRRGSPLHF

v_gene: TRBV27
j_gene: TRBJ2-1
abundance: few
d_gene: .
CDR3nt: TGTGCCAGCAGTTTCGTCAGGTACATCTACAATGAGCAGTTCTTC
CDR3aa: CASSFVRYIYNEQFF

v_gene: TRBV6-4
j_gene: TRBJ2-3
abundance: many
d_gene: .
CDR3nt: TGTGCCAGCAGTGACTCGGCATCTAGCACAGATACGCAGTATTTT
CDR3aa: CASSDSASSTDTQYF

v_gene: TRBV12-3/TRBV12-4
j_gene: TRBJ2-6
abundance: many
d_gene: TRBD2
CDR3nt: TGTGCCAGCAGGGCCTGGGGAGGGTTGTCCGGGGCCAACGTCCTGACTTTC
CDR3aa: CASRAWGGLSGANVLTF

v_gene: TRBV12-3/TRBV12-4
j_gene: TRBJ1-2
abundance: many
d_gene: .
CDR3nt: TGTGCCAGCAGTTCCGGTCGTCTATCGGTCTATGGCTACACCTTC
CDR3aa: CASSSGRLSVYGYTF

v_gene: TRBV7-8
j_gene: TRBJ2-7
abundance: few
d_gene: .
CDR3nt: TGTGCCAGCAGCTCAGTCGGGACTTACGAGCAGTACTTC
CDR3aa: CASSSVGTYEQYF

v_gene: TRBV20-1
j_gene: TRBJ2-1
abundance: .
d_gene: TRBD2
CDR3nt: TGCAGTGCCTCAACTAGCGGGGGGGCGTCGGAGCAGTTCTTC
CDR3aa: CSASTSGGASEQFF

v_gene: TRBV2
j_gene: TRBJ2-2
abundance: few
d_gene: .
CDR3nt: TGTGCCAGCAGGGAACGAACAGGGCTGAACACCGGGGAGCTGTTTTTT
CDR3aa: CASRERTGLNTGELFF

v_gene: TRBV24-1
j_gene: TRBJ1-5
abundance: few
d_gene: .
CDR3nt: TGTGCCACCAGTGATTTATCGAGCAATCAGCCCCAGCATTTT
CDR3aa: CATSDLSSNQPQHF

v_gene: TRBV9
j_gene: TRBJ2-3
abundance: .
d_gene: .
CDR3nt: TGTGCCAGCAGCACCCGACCCGGAGGAGATACGCAGTATTTT
CDR3aa: CASSTRPGGDTQYF

v_gene: TRBV7-3
j_gene: TRBJ2-3
abundance: .
d_gene: TRBD1
CDR3nt: TGTGCCAGCAGCACTCAGGGGGCGCATGGGGATACGCAGTATTTT
CDR3aa: CASSTQGAHGDTQYF

v_gene: TRBV12-3/TRBV12-4
j_gene: TRBJ2-2
abundance: few
d_gene: .
CDR3nt: TGTGCCAGCAGTTTTCCGGCGACCGGGGAGCTGTTTTTT
CDR3aa: CASSFPATGELFF

v_gene: TRBV14
j_gene: TRBJ2-5
abundance: few
d_gene: .
CDR3nt: TGTGCCAGCAGCCAGGAGGGGTTGGTGTTTGCCCAAGAGACCCAGTACTTC
CDR3aa: CASSQEGLVFAQETQYF

v_gene: TRBV19
j_gene: TRBJ2-1
abundance: many
d_gene: .
CDR3nt: TGTGCCAGTAGTATTCGCGGGACCTACAATGAGCAGTTCTTC
CDR3aa: CASSIRGTYNEQFF

v_gene: TRBV7-3
j_gene: TRBJ2-1
abundance: .
d_gene: .
CDR3nt: TGTGCCAGCAGCGGATCTCCTAACCCCATCTACAATGAGCAGTTCTTC
CDR3aa: CASSGSPNPIYNEQFF